This passage covers 22 T cell receptor beta chains from one sample sequenced in a study of blood T cell repertoires in COVID-19. Clones were read by immunoSEQ multiplex PCR, and TCRdb kept only the in-frame ones, dropping some. The sample consists of 350,000 or so clones, approximately 89% of them appearing once. Sequenced input: peripheral blood. All receptors derive from a woman aged 25-40 years with COVID-19, enrolled during active disease.

This chain connects TRBV7-6 to TRBJ2-6; no clear D. The length of the CDR3 is 13 residues. The V end was cut by 5 bases, the J end by 4 bases, with 6 bases between. Germline V CDR1 and CDR2: SGHVS, FNYEAQ. CDR3 DNA sequence: TGTGCCAGCAGCAACATAGGGGCCAACGTCCTGACTTTC. Translated, it gives CASSNIGANVLTF.

The genes are TRBV4-1 and TRBJ2-7; D perhaps matches TRBD2 (5 bases). V was clipped by 1 base and J by 5 bases, with 18 bases between them. The CDR3 extends over 16 amino acids. CDR1 and CDR2 (germline): MGHRA, YSYEKL. The CDR3 protein is CASSQGPPGSSNEQYF. DNA of the CDR3: TGCGCCAGCAGCCAAGGTCCGCCGGGGTCAAGCAACGAGCAGTACTTC.

The V gene is TRBV6-5, the J gene TRBJ2-7; TRBD2 matches at 11 bases. CDR1 is MNHEY and CDR2 is SVGAGI in the germline V gene. The CDR3 extends over 16 amino acids. Losses at the gene ends were 2 bases for V and 1 base for J; bases not matched to a gene: 4. The CDR3 nucleotides are TGTGCCAGCAGTTACCCAGGGACTAGCGGTTCCTACGAGCAGTACTTC. Amino acid sequence: CASSYPGTSGSYEQYF.

The gene calls are TRBV6-5 and TRBJ1-6; a possible D gene is TRBD1 (5 bases). CDR1 MNHEY and CDR2 SVGAGI come from the germline V gene. The V and J ends lost 2 bases and 8 bases respectively, with 10 bases between them. CDR3 length: 14 residues. CDR3 loop: CASSYTSGYSPLHF. The CDR3 DNA is TGTGCCAGCAGTTACACATCAGGGTATTCACCCCTCCACTTT.

V gene TRBV15 combines with J gene TRBJ1-1; tentatively, D is TRBD1 (6 bases). Deletions cut 0 bases from V and 1 base from J, with 24 bases between. The CDR3 is 20 amino acids. Germline V lookup: CDR1 LNHNV, CDR2 YYDKDF (reference sequence). The CDR3 region has the DNA TGTGCCACCAGCAGAGATATTCTTTGGTCCGGGGGGCGCGGGAACACTGAAGCTTTCTTT. Translated, it gives CATSRDILWSGGRGNTEAFF.

There are a few counts of this clone. The CDR3: CASSPRGASGYNEQFF. The DNA for the CDR3 is TGTGCCAGCAGCCCAAGGGGGGCTAGCGGTTACAATGAGCAGTTCTTC. This rearrangement joins TRBV28 to TRBJ2-1; a weak D match, TRBD2 (7 bases). This CDR3 contains 16 residues. The germline gives CDR1 MDHEN, CDR2 SYDVKM. V was clipped by 6 bases and J by 4 bases, with 19 bases between them. The full variable domain, in which reference TRBV28 and TRBJ2-1 provide the parts outside the CDR3, is DVKVTQSSRYLVKRTGEKVFLECVQDMDHENMFWYRQDPGLGLRLIYFSYDVKMKEKGDIPEGYSVSREKKERFSLILESASTNQTSMYLCASSPRGASGYNEQFFGPGTRLTVL.

This rearrangement joins TRBV19 to TRBJ2-7; D perhaps matches TRBD1 (5 bases). V lost 3 bases and J lost 4, with 16 bases in between. Germline CDR1 LNHDA, CDR2 SQIVND (reference sequence). The CDR3 covers 15 residues. The CDR3 is CASSMGPGKLYEQYF. The CDR3, as DNA: TGTGCCAGTAGTATGGGGCCAGGGAAACTTTACGAGCAGTACTTC.

This clone was seen only a few times. This sequence joins TRBV23-1 and TRBJ1-2; no reliable D call. TRBV23-1 falls under the ORF class, with uncertain function. CDR3 size: 12 residues. The ends were cut back, 4 bases at V and 8 bases at J, with 11 bases in the middle. The CDR3 spells CASSPTFGGYTF. The CDR3 nucleotides read TGCGCCAGCAGTCCAACCTTTGGCGGCTACACCTTC.

The genes are TRBV5-4 and TRBJ1-2; no firm D call. V was cut by 4 bases and J by 4 bases, with 20 bases left in between. Germline CDR1 is SGHNT and CDR2 is YYREEE (reference sequence). The CDR3 is 16 amino acids. This CDR3 reads CASSPLHSVPPYGYTF. The CDR3 bases are TGTGCCAGCAGCCCACTTCACAGTGTTCCCCCCTATGGCTACACCTTC.

The chain has TRBV19 and TRBJ1-2; weak D call: TRBD1 (6 bases). Germline-derived CDR1 and CDR2 are LNHDA and SQIVND (reference sequence). V was clipped by 7 bases and J by 3 bases, with 18 bases between them. This CDR3 region has 15 residues. The CDR3 DNA sequence: TGTGCCAGTACCCCTCGACAGGAACGGGACTATGGCTACACCTTC. It specifies CASTPRQERDYGYTF.

V usage is TRBV13 and J usage is TRBJ2-3; a possible D gene is TRBD2 (6 bases). Germline V gene lookup returns CDR1 PRHDT and CDR2 FYEKMQ (reference sequence). The V end lost 5 bases, the J end lost 0 bases, and 18 bases lay between the germline ends. This CDR3 has 17 residues. CDR3 sequence: CASSPPLVAASTDTQYF. Written as DNA, the CDR3 is TGTGCCAGCAGCCCCCCCTTAGTAGCGGCAAGCACAGATACGCAGTATTTT.

The chain has TRBV18 and TRBJ2-5; D remains ambiguous. The V gene's germline CDR1 is KGHSH and CDR2 LQKENI. V was shortened by 6 bases and J by 5 bases, with 16 bases between the two germline ends. The CDR3 has 14 residues. The CDR3 protein is CASSPASHGETQYF. DNA for the CDR3: TGTGCCAGCTCCCCCGCTTCGCACGGGGAGACCCAGTACTTC.

This clone was recorded many times. The chain is built from TRBV11-2 and TRBJ2-7; unclear D gene. V lost 6 bases, J lost 1 base, and 4 bases lay in between. Germline V gene data show CDR1 as SGHAT and CDR2 as FQNNGV. The CDR3 has 11 amino acids. The CDR3 here is CASSRSYEQYF. CDR3 sequence (DNA): TGTGCCAGCAGTCGTTCCTACGAGCAGTACTTC.

The sample holds one count of this clone. The rearrangement joins TRBV5-5 to TRBJ1-1; 10 bases fit TRBD1. The CDR3 covers 14 residues. Germline CDR1 and CDR2: SGHKS and YYEKEE (reference sequence). V dropped 3 bases and J dropped 6; count of bases not matched to a gene: 5. The CDR3 DNA is TGTGCCAGCAGCTGGGGACAGGGGAGGTCTGAAGCTTTCTTT. It codes for CASSWGQGRSEAFF.

The chain has TRBV4-2 and TRBJ2-5; the D gene is possibly TRBD1 (6 bases). The CDR3 runs 15 residues. V was clipped by 0 bases and J by 2 bases, with 10 bases between them. Germline V lookup: CDR1 LGHNA, CDR2 YNFKEQ. In nucleotides, the CDR3 is TGTGCCAGCAGCCAAGAAGCAGGGGATCAAGAGACCCAGTACTTC. Translation: CASSQEAGDQETQYF.

This clone was observed a handful of times. The chain uses TRBV7-8 and TRBJ1-1, with D uncertain. Trimming cost V 2 bases and J 0 bases, with 7 bases left between them. There are 14 residues in the CDR3. CDR1 SGHVS and CDR2 FQNEAQ come from the germline V gene. CDR3 sequence (DNA): TGTGCCAGCAGCTTAATGGCGGTGAACACTGAAGCTTTCTTT. Its protein is CASSLMAVNTEAFF.

This rearrangement joins TRBV6-5 to TRBJ2-7, with D tentatively TRBD1 (5 bases). Germline CDR1 is MNHEY and CDR2 is SVGAGI. V gave up 4 bases and J gave up 3 bases, with 19 bases separating them. This CDR3 has 16 amino acids. CDR3 DNA sequence: TGTGCCAGCAGTTTTCAACAGGTGACCATGGGCTACGAGCAGTACTTC. It translates to CASSFQQVTMGYEQYF.

The genes are TRBV21-1 and TRBJ1-5. TRBV21-1 is a pseudogene locus. The CDR3 totals 15 residues. The CDR3 bases are TGTGCCAGCGTAATCAGCGTCCAGTCAAGGCAGCCCCAGCATTTT. This sequence encodes CASVISVQSRQPQHF.

CDR3 residues: CASSLAPDRGNIDTQYF. CDR3 nucleotides: TGTGCCAGCAGCTTGGCCCCGGACAGAGGCAATATAGATACGCAGTATTTT. The chain uses TRBV5-5 and TRBJ2-3; possibly TRBD1 for D (6 bases). With 0 bases removed from V and 5 bases from J, the gap between germline ends came to 19 bases. Germline values: CDR1 SGHKS, CDR2 YYEKEE (reference sequence). The CDR3 length is 17 residues. Full variable domain (remainder filled in from reference TRBV5-5 and TRBJ2-3): DAGVTQSPTHLIKTRGQQVTLRCSPISGHKSVSWYQQVLGQGPQFIFQYYEKEERGRGNFPDRFSARQFPNYSSELNVNALLLGDSALYLCASSLAPDRGNIDTQYFGPGTRLTVL.

The CDR3, as DNA: TGTGCCAGCAACCCGGACAGAAACACAGATACGCAGTATTTT. Translating gives CASNPDRNTDTQYF. This chain connects TRBV2 to TRBJ2-3; TRBD1 might be the D (6 bases). Germline V lookup: CDR1 SNHLY, CDR2 FYNNEI. This CDR3 comprises 14 residues. V was trimmed by 7 bases and J by 2 bases, leaving 13 bases between them.

The V and J genes are TRBV7-9 and TRBJ1-1, with 8 positions matching TRBD1. The CDR3 consists of 15 residues. Trimming took 5 bases from V and 8 from J; bases not matched to a gene: 13. Per germline, CDR1 SEHNR and CDR2 FQNEAQ (reference sequence). The CDR3 coding sequence is TGTGCCAGCAGCCCTATGACAGGGGAGACGTCGGAAGCTTTCTTT. It is translated as CASSPMTGETSEAFF.

The V and J genes are TRBV24-1 and TRBJ2-7, with TRBD1 matching over 8 bases. V trimming: 2 bases; J trimming: 4 bases; junction bases outside the gene matches: 9. The CDR3 extends over 16 amino acids. Per the germline V gene, CDR1 is KGHDR and CDR2 is SFDVKD. CDR3: CATSDSRDRRSYEQYF. The DNA for the CDR3 is TGTGCCACCAGTGATTCTAGGGACAGGAGATCATACGAGCAGTACTTC.